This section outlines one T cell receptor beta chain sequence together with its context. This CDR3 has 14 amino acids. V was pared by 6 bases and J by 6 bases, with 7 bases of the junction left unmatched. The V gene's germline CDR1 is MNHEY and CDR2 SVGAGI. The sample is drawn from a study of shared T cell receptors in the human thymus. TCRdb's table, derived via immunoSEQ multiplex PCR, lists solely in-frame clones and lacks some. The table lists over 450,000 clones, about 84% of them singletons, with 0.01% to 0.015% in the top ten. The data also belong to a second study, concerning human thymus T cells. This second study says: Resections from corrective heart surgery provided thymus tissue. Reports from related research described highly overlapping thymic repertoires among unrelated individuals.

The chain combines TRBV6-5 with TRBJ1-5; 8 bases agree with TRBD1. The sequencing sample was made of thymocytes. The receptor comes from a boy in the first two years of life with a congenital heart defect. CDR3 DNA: TGTGCCAGCAGGGACGGACAGGGCTCTCAGCCCCAGCATTTT. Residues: CASRDGQGSQPQHF.